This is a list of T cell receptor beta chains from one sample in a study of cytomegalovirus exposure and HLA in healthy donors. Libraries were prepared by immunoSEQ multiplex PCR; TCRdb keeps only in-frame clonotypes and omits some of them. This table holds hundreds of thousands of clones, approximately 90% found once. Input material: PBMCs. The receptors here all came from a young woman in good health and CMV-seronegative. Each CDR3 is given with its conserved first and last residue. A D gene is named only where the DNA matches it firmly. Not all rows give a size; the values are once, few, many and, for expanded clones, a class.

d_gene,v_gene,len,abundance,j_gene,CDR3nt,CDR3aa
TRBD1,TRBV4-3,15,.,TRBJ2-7,TGCGCCAGCAGCCGCTCGACAGGGGTCAACTACGAGCAGTACTTC,CASSRSTGVNYEQYF
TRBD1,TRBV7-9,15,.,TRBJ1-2,TGTGCCAGCAGCCCCCGAGGCGGGACAGCCTATGGCTACACCTTC,CASSPRGGTAYGYTF
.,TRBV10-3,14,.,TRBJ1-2,TGTGCCATCAGCCCCGCGGGGGAAAACTATGGCTACACCTTC,CAISPAGENYGYTF
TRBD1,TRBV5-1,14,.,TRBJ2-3,TGCGCCAGCAGCTACGGACAGGGTTCAGATACGCAGTATTTT,CASSYGQGSDTQYF
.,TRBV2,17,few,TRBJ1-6,TGTGCCAGCAGCCCCCGCCCTCCGGGTGCCTATAATTCACCCCTCCACTTT,CASSPRPPGAYNSPLHF
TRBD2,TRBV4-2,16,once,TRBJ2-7,TGTGCCAGCAGCCAGGAAGCTAGCGGAATCTCCTACGAGCAGTACTTC,CASSQEASGISYEQYF
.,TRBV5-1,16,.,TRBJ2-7,TGCGCCAGCAGCTTGGAAGGGGGCGGGAGGTCACACGAGCAGTACTTC,CASSLEGGGRSHEQYF
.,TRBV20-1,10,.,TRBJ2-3,TGCAGTGTAGAATCGGATACGCAGTATTTT,CSVESDTQYF
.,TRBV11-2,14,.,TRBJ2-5,TGTGCCAGCAGCTTTCAACCGGCCGGGGAGACCCAGTACTTC,CASSFQPAGETQYF
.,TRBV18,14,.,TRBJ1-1,TGTGCCAGCTCACCGGGAGGGGCCGACACTGAAGCTTTCTTT,CASSPGGADTEAFF
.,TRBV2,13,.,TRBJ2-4,TGTGCCAGCAGTCTTGTAGCCAAAAACATTCAGTACTTC,CASSLVAKNIQYF
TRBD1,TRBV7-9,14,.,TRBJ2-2,TGTTCCAGCAGCTCCAGGGGGCGCAGCGGGGAGCTGTTTTTT,CSSSSRGRSGELFF
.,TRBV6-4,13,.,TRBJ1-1,TGTGCCAGCAGCCAGGAGGGGAACACTGAAGCTCTCTTT,CASSQEGNTEALF
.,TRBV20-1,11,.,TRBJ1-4,TGCAGTGCTAGAGTCGATGAAAAACTGTTTTTT,CSARVDEKLFF
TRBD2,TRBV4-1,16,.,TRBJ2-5,TGCGCCAGCAGCCAACTGGGGTGGGGGGGTCAAGAGACCCAGTACTTC,CASSQLGWGGQETQYF
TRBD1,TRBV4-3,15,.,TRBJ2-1,TGCGCCAGCAGCCAAGACCCAGGGGGCCTCAATGAGCAGTTCTTC,CASSQDPGGLNEQFF
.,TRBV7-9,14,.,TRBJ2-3,TGTGCCAGCAGCCCTTCACAGGGCTCAGATACGCAGTATTTT,CASSPSQGSDTQYF
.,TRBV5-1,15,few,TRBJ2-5,TGCGCCAGCAGCTTGCTTTATCAGGGGCGGGAGACCCAGTACTTC,CASSLLYQGRETQYF
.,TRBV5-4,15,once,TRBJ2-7,TGTGCCAGCAGCTTGAGGAGGGGGGGGGTCTACGAGCAGTACTTC,CASSLRRGGVYEQYF
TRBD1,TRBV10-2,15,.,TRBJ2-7,TGCGCCAGCAGGACCAGGGGGCAGAACTCCTACGAGCAGTACTTC,CASRTRGQNSYEQYF
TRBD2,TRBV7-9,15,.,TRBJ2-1,TGTGCCAGCAGCCGGACTAGCGGGAGGGTTAATGAGCAGTTCTTC,CASSRTSGRVNEQFF
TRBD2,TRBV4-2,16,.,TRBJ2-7,TGTGCCAGCAGCCAAGATTCGGGACTAGCGGGCTACGAGCAGTACTTC,CASSQDSGLAGYEQYF
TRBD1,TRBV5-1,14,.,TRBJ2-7,TGCGCCAGCAGTCGGGACAGGGGTAGCTACGAGCAGTACTTC,CASSRDRGSYEQYF
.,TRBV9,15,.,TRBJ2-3,TGTGCCAGCAGCGCCGGAGGGATTGGCACAGATACGCAGTATTTT,CASSAGGIGTDTQYF
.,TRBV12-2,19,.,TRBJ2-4,TGTGCAAGTCGCTTAGTGGCGGGACTACACCCTCTAGCCAAAAACATTCAGTACTTC,CASRLVAGLHPLAKNIQYF
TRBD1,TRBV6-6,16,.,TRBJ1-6,TGTGCCAGCGGCTACAGGGGGCGACTAAATAATTCACCCCTCCACTTT,CASGYRGRLNNSPLHF
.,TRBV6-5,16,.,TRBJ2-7,TGTGCCAGCAGTTACTCGAGGATGGACATCCCCAACGAGCAGTACTTC,CASSYSRMDIPNEQYF
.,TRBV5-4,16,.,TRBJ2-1,TGTGCCAGCAGCCACACAGGACGAGGAATGGGCAATGAGCAGTTCTTC,CASSHTGRGMGNEQFF
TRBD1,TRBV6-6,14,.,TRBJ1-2,TGTGCCAGCAGGGTGGGACAGGGGGTTCGGGGCTACACCTTC,CASRVGQGVRGYTF
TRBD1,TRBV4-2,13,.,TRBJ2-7,TGTGCCAGCAGTCGAGACAGGGGCTACGAGCAGTACTTC,CASSRDRGYEQYF
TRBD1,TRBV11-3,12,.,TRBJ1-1,TGTGCCAGCAGCACAGGGGATACTGAAGCTTTCTTT,CASSTGDTEAFF
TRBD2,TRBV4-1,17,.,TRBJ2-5,TGCGCCAGCAGCCAAGCGACCCAAAGCGGGAATTGGGAGACCCAGTACTTC,CASSQATQSGNWETQYF
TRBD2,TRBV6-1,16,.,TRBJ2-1,TGTGCCAGCAGTGATACCGGGACTAGCTCTTTAAATGAGCAGTTCTTC,CASSDTGTSSLNEQFF
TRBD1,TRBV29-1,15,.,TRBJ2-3,TGCAGCGTTGTACGACAGGGGGCCTACACAGATACGCAGTATTTT,CSVVRQGAYTDTQYF
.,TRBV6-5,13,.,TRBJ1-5,TGTGCCAGCAGTTACTCGAGTGGTCAGCCCCAGCATTTT,CASSYSSGQPQHF
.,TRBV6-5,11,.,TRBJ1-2,TGTGCCAGCAGCCAGGGATATGGCTACACCTTC,CASSQGYGYTF
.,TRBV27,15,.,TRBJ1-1,TGTGCCAGCAGACGAAAACAGGGTCCGGACACTGAAGCTTTCTTT,CASRRKQGPDTEAFF
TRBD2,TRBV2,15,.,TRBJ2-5,TGTGCCAGCGTTAGTCTAGCGGGGAACCAAGAGACCCAGTACTTC,CASVSLAGNQETQYF
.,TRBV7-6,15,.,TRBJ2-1,TGTGCCAGCAGCTTTGCCCCTAGCAGGTACAATGAGCAGTTCTTC,CASSFAPSRYNEQFF
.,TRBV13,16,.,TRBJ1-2,TGTGCCAGCAGTTTGCCCACCGAACCTAAGAACTATGGCTACACCTTC,CASSLPTEPKNYGYTF
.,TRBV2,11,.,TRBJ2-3,TGTGCCAGCAGTAGGGGGGATACGCAGTATTTT,CASSRGDTQYF
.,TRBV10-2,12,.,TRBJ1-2,TGCGCCAGCAGTTCCGGGACAAATGGCTACACCTTC,CASSSGTNGYTF
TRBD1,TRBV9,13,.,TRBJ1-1,TGTGCCAGCAGCGTAGTATGGGACAGCGAAGCTTTCTTT,CASSVVWDSEAFF
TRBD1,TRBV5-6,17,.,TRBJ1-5,TGTGCCAGCAGCCTCGGGACAGTTGTCGCTCGCAATCAGCCCCAGCATTTT,CASSLGTVVARNQPQHF
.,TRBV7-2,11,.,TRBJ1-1,TGTGCCAGCAGCTTAGCCGAGTCAGCTTTCTTT,CASSLAESAFF
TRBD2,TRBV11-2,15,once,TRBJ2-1,TGTGCCAGCAGCTTGACTAGCGGGGGGGCAAATGAGCAGTTCTTC,CASSLTSGGANEQFF
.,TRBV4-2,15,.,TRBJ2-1,TGTGCCAGCAGCCAAGCTCGGGGTAGCTACAATGAGCAGTTCTTC,CASSQARGSYNEQFF
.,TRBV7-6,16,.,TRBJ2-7,TGTGCCAGCAGCTTAATCAAGGGGTCAGCCTCCTACGAGCAGTACTTC,CASSLIKGSASYEQYF
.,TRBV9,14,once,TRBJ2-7,TGTGCCAGCAGCGTAGCTACAGGGAGGGACGAGCAGTACTTC,CASSVATGRDEQYF
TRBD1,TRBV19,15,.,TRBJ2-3,TGTGCCAGTAGTATCCAGGGGGCCCGGTCAGATACGCAGTATTTT,CASSIQGARSDTQYF
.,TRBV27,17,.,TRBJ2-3,TGTGCCAGCAGTTTATGGGGGGGCAGGGGTAGCACAGATACGCAGTATTTT,CASSLWGGRGSTDTQYF
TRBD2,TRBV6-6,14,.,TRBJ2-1,TGTGCCAGCAGTAATAGCGGGAGCGGGAGTGAGCAGTTCTTC,CASSNSGSGSEQFF
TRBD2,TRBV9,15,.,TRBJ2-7,TGTGCCAGCAGCGTTAGCGGGGCGAGCTCCTACGAGCAGTACTTC,CASSVSGASSYEQYF
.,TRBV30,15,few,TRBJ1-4,TGTGCCTGGAGTTTGGGCCCTGCAACTAATGAAAAACTGTTTTTT,CAWSLGPATNEKLFF
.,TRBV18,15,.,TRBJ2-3,TGTGCCAGCTCACCGAAACAGGTTAGCACAGATACGCAGTATTTT,CASSPKQVSTDTQYF